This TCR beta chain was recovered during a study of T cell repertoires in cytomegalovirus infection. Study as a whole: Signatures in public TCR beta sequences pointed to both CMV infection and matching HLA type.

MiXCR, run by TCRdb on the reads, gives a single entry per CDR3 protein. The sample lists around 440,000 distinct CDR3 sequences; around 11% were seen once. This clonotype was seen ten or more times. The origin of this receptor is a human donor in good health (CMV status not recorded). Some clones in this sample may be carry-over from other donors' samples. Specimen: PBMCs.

The DNA for the CDR3 is TGTGCCAGCAGCTTAGGCCAGGGATCCGGTCAGCCCCAGCATTTT. This codes for CASSLGQGSGQPQHF. V and J are TRBV7-2 and TRBJ1-5, with D perhaps matching TRBD1 (5 bases). V gave up 1 base and J gave up 6 bases, with 13 bases separating them. In germline, CDR1 is SGHTA, CDR2 FQGNSA. CDR3 length: 15 amino acids.